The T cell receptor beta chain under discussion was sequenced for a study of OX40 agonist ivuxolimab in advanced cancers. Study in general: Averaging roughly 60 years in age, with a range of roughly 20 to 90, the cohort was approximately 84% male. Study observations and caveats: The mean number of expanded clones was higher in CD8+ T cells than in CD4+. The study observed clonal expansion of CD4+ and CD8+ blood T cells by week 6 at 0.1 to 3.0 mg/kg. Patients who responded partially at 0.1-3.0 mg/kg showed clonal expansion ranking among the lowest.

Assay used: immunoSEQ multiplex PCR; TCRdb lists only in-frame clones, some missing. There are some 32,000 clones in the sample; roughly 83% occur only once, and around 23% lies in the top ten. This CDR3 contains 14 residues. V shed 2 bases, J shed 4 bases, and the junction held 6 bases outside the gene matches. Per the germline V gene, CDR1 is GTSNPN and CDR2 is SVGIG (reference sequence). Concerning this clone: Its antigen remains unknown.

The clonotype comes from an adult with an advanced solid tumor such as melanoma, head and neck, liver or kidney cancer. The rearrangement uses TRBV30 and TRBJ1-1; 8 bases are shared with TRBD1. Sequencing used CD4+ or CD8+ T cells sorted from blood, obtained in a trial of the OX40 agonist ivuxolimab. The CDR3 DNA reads TGTGCCTGGAGTTTAGACAGGGGTGTCACTGAAGCTTTCTTT. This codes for CAWSLDRGVTEAFF.